This T cell receptor (beta chain) was recovered during a study of blood T cell repertoires in COVID-19 (dated by TCRdb to 2019 to 2021). For the study in its entirety: The collaborator samples originated in the United States, Italy and Spain and spanned the acute and convalescent phases of COVID-19. The dataset comprised deeply sampled blood TCRbeta repertoires from subjects exposed to, actively infected with, or recovered from COVID-19. Where available, HLA class I and class II types were taken from metadata supplied by the sample provider and were not determined by assay-based typing. The repertoires were released in a freely available public database intended as a resource for research on the immune response to SARS-CoV-2. The material from the prospective study consisted of cDNA or gDNA derived from T cells, B-cell-depleted T cells, or PBMCs. Sample metadata almost always included a de-identified subject ID, COVID-19 status, age in years and sex. Samples were obtained from the ongoing ImmuneRACE study (first 160 participants) and from over 1,000 subjects provided by 6 global collaborators.

Overall results and qualifications from the work: How much clinical and demographic metadata was included differed by source and by participant, and the metadata was provided uncurated.

The immunoSEQ Assay, a bias-controlled multiplex PCR, was used to amplify TCRbeta CDR3 regions from genomic DNA. Per the authors' processing: Within the assay, amplification of reference gene primers was used to estimate how many nucleated cells each sample contained. To quantify the absolute abundance of each unique TCRbeta CDR3 rearrangement, sequence reads were collapsed and filtered. For each sample, productive Simpson clonality was calculated as the square root of Simpson's diversity index over productive rearrangements. TCRdb took over this immuneACCESS table, retaining in-frame rearrangements with V and J assigned. Such tables are incomplete; in checked studies, under half of the missing clones stem from an unresolved V gene, and the remainder is unexplained. Clone size and V and J calls were adopted from that table, with D and trimming inferred from the DNA. This sample comprises around 150,000 clones, 88% of them detected only once. Under 12% of the sample is held by the ten biggest clonotypes.

The germline V gene gives CDR1 as MNHEY and CDR2 as SVGAGI. The CDR3 numbers 15 residues from cysteine through phenylalanine. The retained sequence is limited to the CDR3, 45 bases, with the frame set at the first base. After removal of 5 bases from V and 2 bases from J, the junction retains 5 bases not matched to a gene. Of note for this clone: Its specific antigen is unknown. Per-base quality was not reported, and no clone a single base away is much larger than it.

Collaborating institutions collected whole blood in K2EDTA tubes following their own protocols. For TCRbeta analysis, collaborators shipped samples in one of three forms: frozen whole blood, isolated PBMCs, or DNA extracted from either of those sample types. This receptor was obtained from a man between 60 and 75 years old with active or convalescent COVID-19. Sequenced material: peripheral blood. This receptor chain uses TRBV6-5 and TRBJ2-2; TRBD1 fits 7 bases in the junction. The nucleotide sequence reads as follows: TGTGCCAGCAGTCGGACAGGTGTTAACACCGGGGAGCTGTTTTTT. Translated, it gives CASSRTGVNTGELFF.